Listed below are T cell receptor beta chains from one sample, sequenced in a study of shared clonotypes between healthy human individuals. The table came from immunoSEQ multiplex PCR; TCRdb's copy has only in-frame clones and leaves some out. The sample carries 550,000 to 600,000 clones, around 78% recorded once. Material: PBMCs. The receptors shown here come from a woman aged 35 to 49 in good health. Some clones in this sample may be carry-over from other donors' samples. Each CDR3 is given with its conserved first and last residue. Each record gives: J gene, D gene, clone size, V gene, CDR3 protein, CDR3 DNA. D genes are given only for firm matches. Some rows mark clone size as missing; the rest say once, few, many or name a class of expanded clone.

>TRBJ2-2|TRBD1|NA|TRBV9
CASSAKPGQQNTGELFF
TGTGCCAGCAGCGCAAAACCGGGACAGCAGAACACCGGGGAGCTGTTTTTT
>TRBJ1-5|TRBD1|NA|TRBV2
CASGRQGNNQPQHF
TGTGCCAGCGGCCGACAGGGGAACAATCAGCCCCAGCATTTT
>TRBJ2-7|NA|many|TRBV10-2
CASSEWKTYEQYF
TGCGCCAGCAGTGAGTGGAAAACCTACGAGCAGTACTTC
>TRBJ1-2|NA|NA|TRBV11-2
CASSLALRFGGYTF
TGTGCCAGCAGCTTAGCTTTAAGGTTCGGGGGCTACACCTTC
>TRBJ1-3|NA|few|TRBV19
CASSKDRQPPGNTIYF
TGTGCCAGTAGTAAAGACAGGCAACCTCCTGGAAACACCATATATTTT
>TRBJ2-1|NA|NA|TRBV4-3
CASSPDGDLPLSSYNEQFF
TGCGCCAGCAGCCCCGACGGGGACTTGCCCCTAAGCTCCTACAATGAGCAGTTCTTC
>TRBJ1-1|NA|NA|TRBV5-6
CASSLGHPTFTEAFF
TGTGCCAGCAGCTTGGGGCACCCGACGTTCACTGAAGCTTTCTTT
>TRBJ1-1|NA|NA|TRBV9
CASSVDVINTEAFF
TGTGCCAGCAGCGTCGATGTAATCAACACTGAAGCTTTCTTT
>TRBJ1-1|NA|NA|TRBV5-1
CASKGGQGLNTEAFF
TGCGCCAGCAAAGGGGGGCAGGGCCTGAACACTGAAGCTTTCTTT
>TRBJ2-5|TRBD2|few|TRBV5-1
CASSLDLLAGAGGETQYF
TGCGCCAGCAGCTTGGATCTACTAGCGGGAGCAGGCGGGGAGACCCAGTACTTC
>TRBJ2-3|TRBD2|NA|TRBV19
CASSMSGVPDTQYF
TGTGCCAGTAGTATGAGCGGGGTTCCAGATACGCAGTATTTT
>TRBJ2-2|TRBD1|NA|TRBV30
CAWSVLGGANTGELFF
TGTGCCTGGAGTGTACTAGGGGGCGCCAACACCGGGGAGCTGTTTTTT
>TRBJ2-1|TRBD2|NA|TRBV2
CASRGTSGAYSEQFF
TGTGCCAGCAGGGGGACTAGCGGGGCCTACAGTGAGCAGTTCTTC
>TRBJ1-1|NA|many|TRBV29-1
CSVEDPNGRGMGTEAFF
TGCAGCGTTGAAGATCCCAACGGGAGGGGGATGGGCACTGAAGCTTTCTTT
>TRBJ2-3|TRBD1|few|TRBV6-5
CASSIGQGATDTQYF
TGTGCCAGCAGTATAGGACAGGGGGCTACAGATACGCAGTATTTT
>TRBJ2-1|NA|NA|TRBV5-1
CASREGLAHGNEQFF
TGCGCCAGCAGGGAGGGTCTAGCACATGGGAATGAGCAGTTCTTC
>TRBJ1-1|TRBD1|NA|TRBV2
CASSPDRTGGTEAFF
TGTGCCAGCAGTCCGGACAGGACGGGGGGAACTGAAGCTTTCTTT
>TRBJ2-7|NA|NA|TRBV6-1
CATRGQDSYEQYF
TGTGCCACCCGGGGCCAGGACTCCTACGAGCAGTACTTC
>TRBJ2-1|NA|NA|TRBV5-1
CASSLATGPYNEQFF
TGCGCCAGCAGCTTGGCCACAGGGCCCTACAATGAGCAGTTCTTC
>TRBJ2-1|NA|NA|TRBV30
CAWSVAGPGEQFF
TGTGCCTGGAGTGTAGCGGGTCCAGGGGAGCAGTTCTTC
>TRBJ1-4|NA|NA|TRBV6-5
CASSPDSNEKLFF
TGTGCCAGCAGCCCTGACAGTAATGAAAAACTGTTTTTT
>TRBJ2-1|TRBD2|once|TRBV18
CASSPAGGSSYNEQFF
TGTGCCAGCTCACCGGCGGGAGGCAGCTCCTACAATGAGCAGTTCTTC
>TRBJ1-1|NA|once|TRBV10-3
CAITPTVGTEAFF
TGTGCCATCACCCCAACAGTGGGCACTGAAGCTTTCTTT
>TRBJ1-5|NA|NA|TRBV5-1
CASSFEGGNQPQHF
TGCGCCAGCAGCTTCGAAGGGGGTAATCAGCCCCAGCATTTT
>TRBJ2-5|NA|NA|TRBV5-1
CASSLEGPGETQYF
TGCGCCAGCAGCTTGGAGGGCCCGGGGGAGACCCAGTACTTC
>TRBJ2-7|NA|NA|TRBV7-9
CASSRRRGDNYSYEQYF
TGTGCCAGCAGCCGGAGGCGCGGGGACAACTATTCCTACGAGCAGTACTTC
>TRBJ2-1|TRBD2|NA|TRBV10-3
CAIGPRGGSYNEQFF
TGTGCCATTGGCCCCCGCGGGGGTTCCTACAATGAGCAGTTCTTC